This is a list of T cell receptor beta chains from one sample in a study of T cell changes during pregnancy in multiple sclerosis. Method: immunoSEQ multiplex PCR; TCRdb's copy keeps in-frame clones and lacks some. The profile covers 100,000 or so clones, with 94% appearing a single time and about 1.7% taken by the ten largest. Sequenced here: peripheral blood, sampled after pregnancy. These receptors all stem from a female donor in good health, enrolled as a control in a pregnancy study. Both conserved end residues are part of each CDR3. D genes are given only for firm matches. Not all rows give a size; the values are once, few, many and, for expanded clones, a class.

D gene: TRBD1
V gene: TRBV18
clone size: .
J gene: TRBJ1-4
CDR3 protein: CASSPQQGGNEKLFF
CDR3 DNA: TGTGCCAGCTCACCTCAACAGGGGGGGAATGAAAAACTGTTTTTT

D gene: TRBD2
V gene: TRBV2
clone size: .
J gene: TRBJ2-7
CDR3 protein: CASGRDRGTSGDGTYEQYF
CDR3 DNA: TGTGCCAGCGGGAGAGACAGGGGGACTAGCGGGGACGGAACCTACGAGCAGTACTTC

D gene: TRBD2
V gene: TRBV5-1
clone size: once
J gene: TRBJ2-1
CDR3 protein: CASSLEVAGIRNEQFF
CDR3 DNA: TGCGCCAGCAGCTTGGAAGTAGCGGGAATTAGGAATGAGCAGTTCTTC

D gene: .
V gene: TRBV15
clone size: .
J gene: TRBJ1-3
CDR3 protein: CATAKSSGNTIYF
CDR3 DNA: TGTGCCACCGCCAAGAGCTCTGGAAACACCATATATTTT

D gene: TRBD1
V gene: TRBV4-2
clone size: .
J gene: TRBJ1-4
CDR3 protein: CASSQDLGGQGYEKLFF
CDR3 DNA: TGTGCCAGCAGCCAAGATCTTGGGGGACAGGGATATGAAAAACTGTTTTTT

D gene: TRBD2
V gene: TRBV28
clone size: .
J gene: TRBJ2-2
CDR3 protein: CASSLWGLAMRRTGELFF
CDR3 DNA: TGTGCCAGCAGTCTATGGGGACTAGCTATGAGACGAACCGGGGAGCTGTTTTTT

D gene: TRBD1
V gene: TRBV2
clone size: .
J gene: TRBJ1-4
CDR3 protein: CASWTGAEEKLFF
CDR3 DNA: TGTGCCAGCTGGACAGGGGCGGAAGAAAAACTGTTTTTT

D gene: TRBD2
V gene: TRBV5-1
clone size: .
J gene: TRBJ2-7
CDR3 protein: CASSFESGADYEQYF
CDR3 DNA: TGCGCCAGCAGCTTTGAGAGCGGGGCCGACTACGAGCAGTACTTC

D gene: TRBD1
V gene: TRBV15
clone size: .
J gene: TRBJ2-6
CDR3 protein: CATIEGALISGANVLTF
CDR3 DNA: TGTGCCACCATAGAGGGGGCCCTTATCTCTGGGGCCAACGTCCTGACTTTC

D gene: .
V gene: TRBV5-6
clone size: once
J gene: TRBJ2-1
CDR3 protein: CASSPIAGAYNEQFF
CDR3 DNA: TGTGCCAGCAGCCCCATCGCAGGGGCCTACAATGAGCAGTTCTTC

D gene: TRBD2
V gene: TRBV13
clone size: .
J gene: TRBJ2-7
CDR3 protein: CASSFKREGLYEQYF
CDR3 DNA: TGTGCCAGCAGCTTTAAGCGGGAGGGCCTTTACGAGCAGTACTTC

D gene: .
V gene: TRBV5-1
clone size: .
J gene: TRBJ2-1
CDR3 protein: CASSLPKGDEQFF
CDR3 DNA: TGCGCCAGCAGCTTGCCTAAGGGAGATGAGCAGTTCTTC

D gene: TRBD1
V gene: TRBV5-4
clone size: .
J gene: TRBJ2-7
CDR3 protein: CASSLAVGQGHEQYF
CDR3 DNA: TGTGCCAGCAGCTTGGCCGTAGGACAGGGCCACGAGCAGTACTTC

D gene: .
V gene: TRBV11-2
clone size: .
J gene: TRBJ1-2
CDR3 protein: CASSLSAGWDYGYTF
CDR3 DNA: TGTGCCAGCAGCTTATCAGCAGGGTGGGACTATGGCTACACCTTC

D gene: TRBD2
V gene: TRBV7-9
clone size: .
J gene: TRBJ2-2
CDR3 protein: CASSTHLGLAGTGELFF
CDR3 DNA: TGTGCCAGCAGCACGCACCTCGGACTAGCCGGCACCGGGGAGCTGTTTTTT

D gene: .
V gene: TRBV18
clone size: .
J gene: TRBJ2-7
CDR3 protein: CASSPRDWPTYEQYF
CDR3 DNA: TGTGCCAGCTCACCCCGGGACTGGCCGACCTACGAGCAGTACTTC

D gene: .
V gene: TRBV30
clone size: .
J gene: TRBJ2-7
CDR3 protein: CAWGTGFGEQYF
CDR3 DNA: TGTGCCTGGGGAACAGGGTTCGGCGAGCAGTACTTC

D gene: .
V gene: TRBV27
clone size: .
J gene: TRBJ1-5
CDR3 protein: CASSLHRDQPQHF
CDR3 DNA: TGTGCCAGCAGTTTACACAGGGATCAGCCCCAGCATTTT

D gene: .
V gene: TRBV5-1
clone size: .
J gene: TRBJ2-6
CDR3 protein: CASSPGNSGANVLTF
CDR3 DNA: TGCGCCAGCAGCCCCGGGAACTCTGGGGCCAACGTCCTGACTTTC

D gene: TRBD1
V gene: TRBV19
clone size: .
J gene: TRBJ2-7
CDR3 protein: CASSIVGTGHSYEQYF
CDR3 DNA: TGTGCCAGTAGTATAGTCGGGACAGGGCATAGCTACGAGCAGTACTTC

D gene: .
V gene: TRBV5-6
clone size: .
J gene: TRBJ1-3
CDR3 protein: CASSPAGSGNTIYF
CDR3 DNA: TGTGCCAGCAGCCCCGCGGGCTCTGGAAACACCATATATTTT

D gene: .
V gene: TRBV5-1
clone size: .
J gene: TRBJ1-1
CDR3 protein: CASSLDTGTTTEAFF
CDR3 DNA: TGCGCCAGCAGCTTGGATACAGGGACTACAACTGAAGCTTTCTTT

D gene: TRBD1
V gene: TRBV28
clone size: .
J gene: TRBJ2-7
CDR3 protein: CASSWGQGAYEQYF
CDR3 DNA: TGTGCCAGCAGTTGGGGACAGGGGGCCTACGAGCAGTACTTC

D gene: .
V gene: TRBV6-1
clone size: .
J gene: TRBJ1-2
CDR3 protein: CASSEVGGSYGYTF
CDR3 DNA: TGTGCCAGCAGTGAAGTCGGAGGGAGCTATGGCTACACCTTC

D gene: TRBD1
V gene: TRBV18
clone size: .
J gene: TRBJ1-5
CDR3 protein: CASSPSTSGQLINQPQHF
CDR3 DNA: TGTGCCAGCTCACCCTCCACTTCGGGACAGTTAATAAATCAGCCCCAGCATTTT

D gene: TRBD1
V gene: TRBV5-4
clone size: once
J gene: TRBJ2-5
CDR3 protein: CASSPPGTVKETQYF
CDR3 DNA: TGTGCCAGCAGCCCCCCCGGGACAGTAAAAGAGACCCAGTACTTC

D gene: TRBD1
V gene: TRBV14
clone size: .
J gene: TRBJ2-7
CDR3 protein: CASSQHANRQGEQYF
CDR3 DNA: TGTGCCAGCAGCCAACACGCTAATAGACAGGGCGAGCAGTACTTC

D gene: .
V gene: TRBV6-1
clone size: few
J gene: TRBJ1-3
CDR3 protein: CASTLGEGGNTIYF
CDR3 DNA: TGTGCCAGCACCCTGGGGGAGGGTGGAAACACCATATATTTT

D gene: .
V gene: TRBV5-6
clone size: few
J gene: TRBJ1-1
CDR3 protein: CASSLGVSTEAFF
CDR3 DNA: TGTGCCAGCAGCTTAGGGGTGAGCACTGAAGCTTTCTTT

D gene: TRBD2
V gene: TRBV7-2
clone size: .
J gene: TRBJ2-3
CDR3 protein: CASSLELAGSTDTQYF
CDR3 DNA: TGTGCCAGCAGCTTAGAGCTAGCGGGTAGTACAGATACGCAGTATTTT

D gene: TRBD2
V gene: TRBV2
clone size: .
J gene: TRBJ2-4
CDR3 protein: CASMPPSGRYSLAKNIQYF
CDR3 DNA: TGTGCCAGCATGCCCCCTAGCGGGAGGTATTCACTAGCCAAAAACATTCAGTACTTC

D gene: TRBD1
V gene: TRBV11-3
clone size: .
J gene: TRBJ2-2
CDR3 protein: CASRLDRGGTGELFF
CDR3 DNA: TGTGCCAGCAGGCTCGACAGGGGAGGCACCGGGGAGCTGTTTTTT

D gene: TRBD1
V gene: TRBV27
clone size: .
J gene: TRBJ2-1
CDR3 protein: CASSYRDRGGTEQFF
CDR3 DNA: TGTGCCAGCAGTTACCGGGACAGGGGTGGCACTGAGCAGTTCTTC

D gene: TRBD2
V gene: TRBV5-1
clone size: .
J gene: TRBJ2-7
CDR3 protein: CASSLGGSGTYEQYF
CDR3 DNA: TGCGCCAGCAGCTTGGGGGGTAGCGGGACCTACGAGCAGTACTTC

D gene: TRBD2
V gene: TRBV2
clone size: .
J gene: TRBJ2-3
CDR3 protein: CASSGLAGGTDTQYF
CDR3 DNA: TGTGCCAGCAGCGGACTAGCGGGGGGCACAGATACGCAGTATTTT

D gene: TRBD1
V gene: TRBV6-6
clone size: .
J gene: TRBJ2-7
CDR3 protein: CASSNTGVYEQYF
CDR3 DNA: TGTGCCAGCAGTAATACAGGGGTCTACGAGCAGTACTTC

D gene: .
V gene: TRBV7-2
clone size: .
J gene: TRBJ1-4
CDR3 protein: CASSMGAEKLFF
CDR3 DNA: TGTGCCAGCAGCATGGGGGCTGAAAAACTGTTTTTT

D gene: TRBD1
V gene: TRBV19
clone size: .
J gene: TRBJ2-5
CDR3 protein: CASNPWDRDETQYF
CDR3 DNA: TGTGCCAGTAACCCCTGGGACAGGGACGAGACCCAGTACTTC

D gene: .
V gene: TRBV19
clone size: .
J gene: TRBJ2-7
CDR3 protein: CASSLEGAAVAYEQYF
CDR3 DNA: TGTGCCAGTAGTTTGGAGGGGGCAGCTGTTGCCTACGAGCAGTACTTC

D gene: .
V gene: TRBV5-1
clone size: once
J gene: TRBJ1-6
CDR3 protein: CASSQSGNSPLHF
CDR3 DNA: TGCGCCAGCAGCCAAAGCGGTAATTCACCCCTCCACTTT

D gene: TRBD2
V gene: TRBV27
clone size: .
J gene: TRBJ2-7
CDR3 protein: CASKSEAGAPWGEQYF
CDR3 DNA: TGTGCCAGCAAAAGCGAAGCGGGAGCGCCTTGGGGCGAGCAGTACTTC

D gene: TRBD2
V gene: TRBV29-1
clone size: .
J gene: TRBJ2-7
CDR3 protein: CSVRSTSGRGEQYF
CDR3 DNA: TGCAGCGTGAGATCGACTAGCGGGAGAGGCGAGCAGTACTTC

D gene: .
V gene: TRBV6-5
clone size: .
J gene: TRBJ2-1
CDR3 protein: CASSLGARRREFF
CDR3 DNA: TGTGCCAGCAGTTTGGGAGCCCGTCGACGTGAGTTCTTC

D gene: .
V gene: TRBV28
clone size: .
J gene: TRBJ1-1
CDR3 protein: CASSTPWGITANTEAFF
CDR3 DNA: TGTGCCAGCAGTACCCCTTGGGGCATCACGGCAAACACTGAAGCTTTCTTT

D gene: TRBD1
V gene: TRBV5-1
clone size: .
J gene: TRBJ2-7
CDR3 protein: CASSLAMGTGTHEQYF
CDR3 DNA: TGCGCCAGCAGCTTGGCGATGGGGACAGGGACCCACGAGCAGTACTTC

D gene: .
V gene: TRBV5-6
clone size: .
J gene: TRBJ2-5
CDR3 protein: CASSLPGPLQETQYF
CDR3 DNA: TGTGCCAGCAGCTTGCCAGGCCCGCTCCAAGAGACCCAGTACTTC

D gene: TRBD1
V gene: TRBV5-6
clone size: .
J gene: TRBJ1-1
CDR3 protein: CASSLQGQGLMNTEAFF
CDR3 DNA: TGTGCCAGCAGCTTGCAAGGACAGGGTTTAATGAACACTGAAGCTTTCTTT

D gene: .
V gene: TRBV4-2
clone size: .
J gene: TRBJ1-3
CDR3 protein: CASSQDGGGNTIYF
CDR3 DNA: TGTGCCAGCAGCCAAGATGGCGGGGGAAACACCATATATTTT

D gene: .
V gene: TRBV18
clone size: .
J gene: TRBJ2-3
CDR3 protein: CASSPRQSTDTQYF
CDR3 DNA: TGTGCCAGCTCACCGCGGCAGAGCACAGATACGCAGTATTTT

D gene: TRBD2
V gene: TRBV28
clone size: .
J gene: TRBJ2-5
CDR3 protein: CASSLGGGSSETQYF
CDR3 DNA: TGTGCCAGCAGTTTAGGGGGGGGGAGTTCAGAGACCCAGTACTTC

D gene: .
V gene: TRBV28
clone size: .
J gene: TRBJ2-1
CDR3 protein: CAIPGSGNEQFF
CDR3 DNA: TGTGCCATCCCGGGTAGCGGCAATGAGCAGTTCTTC

D gene: .
V gene: TRBV14
clone size: .
J gene: TRBJ1-2
CDR3 protein: CASSQDTARNYGYTF
CDR3 DNA: TGTGCCAGCAGCCAAGATACAGCACGGAACTATGGCTACACCTTC

D gene: TRBD2
V gene: TRBV5-1
clone size: .
J gene: TRBJ2-1
CDR3 protein: CASSPGLAGSNEQFF
CDR3 DNA: TGCGCCAGCAGCCCAGGACTAGCGGGAAGCAATGAGCAGTTCTTC

D gene: .
V gene: TRBV12-1
clone size: .
J gene: TRBJ2-7
CDR3 protein: CASSTFTGTRAYEQYF
CDR3 DNA: TGTGCCAGCAGCACATTTACCGGGACTAGGGCCTACGAGCAGTACTTC